This record concerns one T cell receptor beta chain sequence. The TCR beta cDNA libraries carried unique molecular identifiers. Around 500,000 cDNA molecules were obtained from roughly 1.1 to 9.2 million T cells. A single record per CDR3 protein comes from TCRdb applying MiXCR to the PCR reads. The sample consists of a few hundred thousand distinct CDR3 sequences, around 31% of them appearing once. The record originates from a study of post-analysis software for immune sequencing data. Input material: blood. The source is a girl aged 2-17 years with multiple sclerosis.

The CDR3 DNA reads TGTGCCAGCAGTGACCTCAAGAGCTATGGCTACACCTTC. Translating gives CASSDLKSYGYTF. V is TRBV6-1 and J is TRBJ1-2; D call uncertain. CDR3 length equals 13 residues. The germline V and J ends were trimmed by 3 bases and 4 bases, with 9 bases remaining between them. CDR1 MNHNS and CDR2 SASEGT come from the germline V gene.